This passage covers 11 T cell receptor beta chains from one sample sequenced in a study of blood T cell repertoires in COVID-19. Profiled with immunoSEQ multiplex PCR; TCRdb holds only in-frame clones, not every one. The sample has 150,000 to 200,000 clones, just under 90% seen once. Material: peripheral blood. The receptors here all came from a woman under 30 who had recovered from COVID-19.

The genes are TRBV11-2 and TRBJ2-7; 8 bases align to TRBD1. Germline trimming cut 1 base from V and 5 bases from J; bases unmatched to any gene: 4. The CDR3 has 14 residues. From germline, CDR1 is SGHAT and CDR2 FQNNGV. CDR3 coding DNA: TGTGCCAGCAGCTTAGCTCAGGGGGCCCACGAGCAGTACTTC. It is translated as CASSLAQGAHEQYF.

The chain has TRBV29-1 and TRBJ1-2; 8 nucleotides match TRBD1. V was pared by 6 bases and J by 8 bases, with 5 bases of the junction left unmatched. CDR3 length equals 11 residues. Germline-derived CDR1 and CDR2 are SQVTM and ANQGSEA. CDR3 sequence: CSVRTGLGYTF. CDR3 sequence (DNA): TGCAGCGTCCGGACAGGGTTAGGCTACACCTTC.

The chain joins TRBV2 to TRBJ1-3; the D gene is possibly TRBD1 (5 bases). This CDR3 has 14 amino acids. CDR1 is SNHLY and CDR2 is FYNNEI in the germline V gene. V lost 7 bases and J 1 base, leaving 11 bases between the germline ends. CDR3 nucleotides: TGTGCCAGCAAATCGACAGAATCTGGAAACACCATATATTTT. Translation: CASKSTESGNTIYF.

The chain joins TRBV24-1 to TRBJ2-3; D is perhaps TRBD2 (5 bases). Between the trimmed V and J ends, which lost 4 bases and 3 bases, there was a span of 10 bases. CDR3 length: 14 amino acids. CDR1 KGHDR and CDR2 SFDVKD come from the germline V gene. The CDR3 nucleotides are TGTGCCACCAGTGAGAGCGGCAGGACAGATACGCAGTATTTT. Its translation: CATSESGRTDTQYF.

CDR3 coding DNA: TGTGCCAGTAGTATAGGGTTTGGGGGCAACACTGAAGCTTTCTTT. Its protein product is CASSIGFGGNTEAFF. The chain links TRBV19 to TRBJ1-1, with D possibly being TRBD1 (6 bases). Trimming cost V 1 base and J 2 bases, with 11 bases left between them. Germline assignment: CDR1 LNHDA and CDR2 SQIVND (reference sequence). The CDR3 extends over 15 amino acids.

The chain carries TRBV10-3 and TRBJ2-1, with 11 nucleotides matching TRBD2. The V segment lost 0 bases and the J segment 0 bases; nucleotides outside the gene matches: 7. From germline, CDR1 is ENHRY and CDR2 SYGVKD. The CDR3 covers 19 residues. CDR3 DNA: TGTGCCATCAGTGAGTCTCCCGGGACTAGCGGCCTCTCCTACAATGAGCAGTTCTTC. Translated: CAISESPGTSGLSYNEQFF.

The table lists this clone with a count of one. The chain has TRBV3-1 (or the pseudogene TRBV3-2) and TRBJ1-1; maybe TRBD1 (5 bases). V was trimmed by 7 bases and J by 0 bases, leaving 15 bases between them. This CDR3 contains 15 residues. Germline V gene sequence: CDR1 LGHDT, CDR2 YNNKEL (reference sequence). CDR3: CASNERGRLNTEAFF. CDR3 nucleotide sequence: TGTGCCAGCAACGAAAGGGGCAGATTGAACACTGAAGCTTTCTTT.

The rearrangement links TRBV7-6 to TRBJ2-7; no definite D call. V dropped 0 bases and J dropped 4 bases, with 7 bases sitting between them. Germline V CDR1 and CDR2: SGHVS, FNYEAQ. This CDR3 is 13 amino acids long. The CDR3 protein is CASSLAGSYEQYF. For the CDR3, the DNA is TGTGCCAGCAGCTTAGCCGGGTCATACGAGCAGTACTTC.

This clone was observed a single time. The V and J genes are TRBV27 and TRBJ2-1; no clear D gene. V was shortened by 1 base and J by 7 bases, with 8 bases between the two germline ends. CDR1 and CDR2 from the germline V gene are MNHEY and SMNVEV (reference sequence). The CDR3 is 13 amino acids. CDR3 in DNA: TGTGCCAGCAGTTTATGGGCTGGAAATGAGCAGTTCTTC. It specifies CASSLWAGNEQFF.

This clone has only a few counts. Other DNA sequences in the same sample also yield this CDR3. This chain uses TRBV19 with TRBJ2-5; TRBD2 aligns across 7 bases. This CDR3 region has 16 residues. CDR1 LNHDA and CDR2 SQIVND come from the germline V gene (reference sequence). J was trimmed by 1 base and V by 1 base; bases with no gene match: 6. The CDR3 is CASSIGTSSGQETQYF. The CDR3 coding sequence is TGTGCCAGTAGTATAGGCACCTCTAGCGGCCAAGAGACCCAGTACTTC.

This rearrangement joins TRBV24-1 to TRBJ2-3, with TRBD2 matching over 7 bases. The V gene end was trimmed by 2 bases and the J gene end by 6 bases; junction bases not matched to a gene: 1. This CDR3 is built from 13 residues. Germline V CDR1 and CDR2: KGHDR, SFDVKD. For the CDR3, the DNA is TGTGCCACCAGTGATTCCGGGAGGGATACGCAGTATTTT. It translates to CATSDSGRDTQYF.